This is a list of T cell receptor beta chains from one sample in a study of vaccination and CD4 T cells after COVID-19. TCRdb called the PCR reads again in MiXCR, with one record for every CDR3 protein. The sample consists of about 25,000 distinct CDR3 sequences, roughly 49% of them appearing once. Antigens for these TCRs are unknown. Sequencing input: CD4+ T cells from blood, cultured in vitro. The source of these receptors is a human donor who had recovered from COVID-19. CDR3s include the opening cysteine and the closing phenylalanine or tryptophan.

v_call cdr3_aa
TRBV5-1 CASSLSLGWSNLGDTQYF
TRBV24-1 CATTTILRHLGEKGGTEAFF
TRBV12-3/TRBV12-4 CASFVTSGAGYGYTF
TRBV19 CASSQRGGNYGYTF
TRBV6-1 CASSDIGTPRTDTQYF
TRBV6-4 CASSSGQGRADTQYF
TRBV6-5 CASSYSKGQGALGANVLTF
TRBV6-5 CASSYTPLALNNSPLHF
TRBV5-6 CASSLEGDAYEQYF
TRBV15 CATSTAGAINEQYF
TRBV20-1 CSARDWRDSTNYGYTF
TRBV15 CATSRDKARQFNEKLFF
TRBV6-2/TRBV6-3 CASKETAQRGANVLTF
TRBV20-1 CSASADRNYGYTF
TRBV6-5 CASSYGWSPQYF
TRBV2 CASFRANGYSGNTIYF